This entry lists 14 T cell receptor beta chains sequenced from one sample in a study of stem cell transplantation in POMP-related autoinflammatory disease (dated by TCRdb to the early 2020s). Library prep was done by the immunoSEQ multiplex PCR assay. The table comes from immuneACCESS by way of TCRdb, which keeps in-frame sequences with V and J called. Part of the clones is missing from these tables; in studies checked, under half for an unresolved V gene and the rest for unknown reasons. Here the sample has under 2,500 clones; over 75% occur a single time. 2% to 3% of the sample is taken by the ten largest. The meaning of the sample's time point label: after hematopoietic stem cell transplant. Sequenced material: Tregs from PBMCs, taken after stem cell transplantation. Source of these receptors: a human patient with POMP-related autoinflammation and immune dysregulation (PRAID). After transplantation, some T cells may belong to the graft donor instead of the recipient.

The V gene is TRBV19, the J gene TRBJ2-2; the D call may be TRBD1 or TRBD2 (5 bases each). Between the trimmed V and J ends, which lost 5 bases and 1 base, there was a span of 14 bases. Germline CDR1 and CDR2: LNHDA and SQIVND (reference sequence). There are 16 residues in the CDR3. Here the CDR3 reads CASSYAGRVNTGELFF. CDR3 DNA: TGTGCCAGTAGTTACGCGGGCAGGGTGAACACCGGGGAGCTGTTTTTT.

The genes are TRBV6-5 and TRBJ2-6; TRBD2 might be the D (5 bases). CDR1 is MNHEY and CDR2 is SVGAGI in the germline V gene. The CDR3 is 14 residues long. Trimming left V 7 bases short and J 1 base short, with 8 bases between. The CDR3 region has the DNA TGTGCCAGCACCCGCGGGTCTGGGGCCAACGTCCTGACTTTC. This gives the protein CASTRGSGANVLTF.

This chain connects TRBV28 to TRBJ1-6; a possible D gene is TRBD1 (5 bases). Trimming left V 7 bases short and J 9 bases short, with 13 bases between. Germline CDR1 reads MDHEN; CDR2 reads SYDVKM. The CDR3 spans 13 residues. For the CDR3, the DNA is TGTGCCAGCACACTACAGGTCTTTTCACCCCTCCACTTT. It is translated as CASTLQVFSPLHF.

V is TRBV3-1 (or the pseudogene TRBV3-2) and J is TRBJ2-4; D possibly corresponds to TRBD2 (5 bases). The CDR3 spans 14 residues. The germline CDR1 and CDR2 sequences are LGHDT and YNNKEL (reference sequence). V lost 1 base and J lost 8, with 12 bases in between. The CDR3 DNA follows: TGTGCCAGCAGCCAAGCAGGTGGAGGCGACATTCAGTACTTC. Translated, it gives CASSQAGGGDIQYF.

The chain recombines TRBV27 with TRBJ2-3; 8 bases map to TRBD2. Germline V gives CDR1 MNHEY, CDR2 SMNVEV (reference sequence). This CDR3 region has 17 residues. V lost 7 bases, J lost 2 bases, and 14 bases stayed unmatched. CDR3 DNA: TGTGCCAGCACCCCTGTAATGAGGCGGGGGGCCACAGATACGCAGTATTTT. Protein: CASTPVMRRGATDTQYF.

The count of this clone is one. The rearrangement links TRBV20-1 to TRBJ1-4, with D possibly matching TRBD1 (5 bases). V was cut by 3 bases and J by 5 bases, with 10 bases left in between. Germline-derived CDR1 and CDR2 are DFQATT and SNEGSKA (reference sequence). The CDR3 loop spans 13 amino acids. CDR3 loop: CSASVGANEKLFF. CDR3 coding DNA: TGCAGTGCTAGTGTAGGGGCCAATGAAAAACTGTTTTTT.

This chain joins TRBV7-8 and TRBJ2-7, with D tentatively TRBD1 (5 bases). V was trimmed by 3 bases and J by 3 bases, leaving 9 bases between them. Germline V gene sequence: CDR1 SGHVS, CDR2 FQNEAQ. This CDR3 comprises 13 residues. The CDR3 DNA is TGTGCCAGCAGCTTTAGACAGTACTACGAGCAGTACTTC. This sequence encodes CASSFRQYYEQYF.

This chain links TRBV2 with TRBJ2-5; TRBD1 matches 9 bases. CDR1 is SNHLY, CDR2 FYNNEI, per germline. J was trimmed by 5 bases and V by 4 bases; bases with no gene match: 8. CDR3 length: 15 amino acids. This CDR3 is CASSGVGTGRETQYF. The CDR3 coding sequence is TGTGCCAGCAGTGGCGTGGGGACAGGGAGGGAGACCCAGTACTTC.

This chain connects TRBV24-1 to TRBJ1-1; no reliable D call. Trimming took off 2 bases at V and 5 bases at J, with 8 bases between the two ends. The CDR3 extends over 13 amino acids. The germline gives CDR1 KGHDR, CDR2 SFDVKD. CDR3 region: CATSDYRGTEAFF. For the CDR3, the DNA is TGTGCCACCAGTGATTACCGGGGTACTGAAGCTTTCTTT.

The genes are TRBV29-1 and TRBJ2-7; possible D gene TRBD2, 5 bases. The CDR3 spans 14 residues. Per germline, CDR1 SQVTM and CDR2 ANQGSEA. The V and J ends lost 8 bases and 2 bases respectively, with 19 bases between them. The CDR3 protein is CSTTLPDSPYEQYF. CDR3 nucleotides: TGCAGCACAACCCTCCCGGACTCCCCCTACGAGCAGTACTTC.

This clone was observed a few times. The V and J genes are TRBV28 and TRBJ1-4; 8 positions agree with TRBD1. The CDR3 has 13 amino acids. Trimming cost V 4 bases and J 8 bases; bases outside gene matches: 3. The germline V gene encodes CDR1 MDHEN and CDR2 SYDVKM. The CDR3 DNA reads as TGTGCCAGCAGTTGGCAGGGGGCGGAAAAACTGTTTTTT. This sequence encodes CASSWQGAEKLFF.

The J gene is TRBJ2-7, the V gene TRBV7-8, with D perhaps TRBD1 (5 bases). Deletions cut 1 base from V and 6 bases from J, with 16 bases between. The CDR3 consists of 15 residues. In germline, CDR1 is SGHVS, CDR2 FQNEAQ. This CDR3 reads CASSLEIWQGSEQYF. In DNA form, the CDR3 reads TGTGCCAGCAGCTTAGAAATCTGGCAGGGATCCGAGCAGTACTTC.

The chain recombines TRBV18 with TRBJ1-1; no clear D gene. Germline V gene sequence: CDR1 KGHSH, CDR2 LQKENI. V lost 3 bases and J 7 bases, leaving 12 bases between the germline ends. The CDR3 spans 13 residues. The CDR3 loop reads CASSPPQRFEAFF. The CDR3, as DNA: TGTGCCAGCTCACCGCCTCAGAGATTTGAAGCTTTCTTT.

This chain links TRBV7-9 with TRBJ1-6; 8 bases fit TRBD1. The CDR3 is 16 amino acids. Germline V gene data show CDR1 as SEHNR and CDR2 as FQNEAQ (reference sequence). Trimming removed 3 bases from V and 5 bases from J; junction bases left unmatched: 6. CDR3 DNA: TGTGCCAGCAGCTTCGCTGGACAGGGCGATAATTCACCCCTCCACTTT. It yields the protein CASSFAGQGDNSPLHF. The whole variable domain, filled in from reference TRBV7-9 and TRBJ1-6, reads DTGVSQNPRHKITKRGQNVTFRCDPISEHNRLYWYRQTLGQGPEFLTYFQNEAQLEKSRLLSDRFSAERPKGSFSTLEIQRTEQGDSAMYLCASSFAGQGDNSPLHFGNGTRLTVT.